These 24 T cell receptor beta chains were sequenced from one sample in a study of T cell responses to AZD1222 COVID-19 vaccine. Clones were sequenced by immunoSEQ multiplex PCR, and TCRdb holds only the in-frame ones, with some missing. The sample yields 90,000 to 95,000 clones, more than 70% seen once. The specimen comprised peripheral blood, sampled on day 0 of AZD1222 vaccination. The source of these receptors is an adult in good health.

Here the CDR3 reads CASSLVGAIQETQYF. The DNA for the CDR3 is TGCGCCAGCAGCTTGGTGGGGGCGATTCAAGAGACCCAGTACTTC. V and J are TRBV5-1 and TRBJ2-5; a possible D gene is TRBD1 (6 bases). The CDR3 has 15 amino acids. CDR1 and CDR2 (germline): SGHRS, YFSETQ. The V end was cut by 0 bases, the J end by 2 bases, with 11 bases between.

This sequence joins TRBV7-2 and TRBJ1-1; no clear D. V was shortened by 5 bases and J by 0 bases, with 10 bases between the two germline ends. The CDR3 consists of 14 residues. The V gene's germline CDR1 is SGHTA and CDR2 FQGNSA. This chain's CDR3 is CASSQQSMNTEAFF. The CDR3 coding sequence is TGTGCCAGCAGCCAACAGTCCATGAACACTGAAGCTTTCTTT.

The V gene is TRBV19, the J gene TRBJ2-7, with 9 bases identical to TRBD1. V shed 3 bases, J shed 2 bases, and the junction held 5 bases outside the gene matches. The germline CDR1 and CDR2 sequences are LNHDA and SQIVND (reference sequence). There are 15 residues in the CDR3. The CDR3 nucleotides read TGTGCCAGTAGTATTGGGACAGGGACCACCTACGAGCAGTACTTC. It yields the protein CASSIGTGTTYEQYF.

The V call is TRBV6-5, the J call TRBJ1-4; TRBD1 might be the D (6 bases). In germline, CDR1 is MNHEY, CDR2 SVGAGI. The CDR3 has 15 residues. V was pared by 6 bases and J by 8 bases, with 19 bases between. The CDR3 coding sequence is TGTGCCAGCAGCCGTTCGGGGGGCCCGGGAGAAAAACTGTTTTTT. This gives the protein CASSRSGGPGEKLFF.

V is TRBV7-2 and J is TRBJ2-3; D is unclear. The V gene's germline CDR1 is SGHTA and CDR2 FQGNSA. V lost 1 base and J 6 bases, leaving 8 bases between the germline ends. CDR3 size: 13 residues. The CDR3 here is CASSLGLQDTQYF. The CDR3 region has the DNA TGTGCCAGCAGCTTAGGGCTACAGGATACGCAGTATTTT.

Comments on this clone: The same CDR3 arises from other DNA sequences in this sample as well. This chain joins TRBV5-1 and TRBJ1-1, with D possibly being TRBD1 (6 bases). The CDR3 covers 15 residues. Trimming removed 0 bases from V and 2 bases from J, with 11 bases in between. CDR1 and CDR2 (germline): SGHRS, YFSETQ. The CDR3 spells CASSLAPTGNTEAFF. The DNA for the CDR3 is TGCGCCAGCAGCTTGGCTCCGACAGGCAACACTGAAGCTTTCTTT. Combining the CDR3 with reference TRBV5-1 and TRBJ1-1 gives the whole variable domain KAGVTQTPRYLIKTRGQQVTLSCSPISGHRSVSWYQQTPGQGLQFLFEYFSETQRNKGNFPGRFSGRQFSNSRSEMNVSTLELGDSALYLCASSLAPTGNTEAFFGQGTRLTVV.

This chain links TRBV28 with TRBJ2-2, with TRBD2 matching 7 bases. In germline, CDR1 is MDHEN, CDR2 SYDVKM. The CDR3 is 17 amino acids. The V gene end was trimmed by 4 bases and the J gene end by 6 bases; junction bases not matched to a gene: 14. CDR3 in DNA: TGTGCCAGCAGTTCCCCAAGCGGGACCGGGTGGGCCGGGGAGCTGTTTTTT. Translation gives CASSSPSGTGWAGELFF.

This clone was detected a few times. The chain has TRBV9 and TRBJ1-2, with TRBD1 identical over 8 bases. CDR1 is SGDLS, CDR2 YYNGEE, per germline. The CDR3 totals 19 residues. The trim removed 0 bases at V and 4 bases at J, leaving 17 bases unmatched. The CDR3 is CASSVGPRDRLSLGYGYTF. The DNA of the CDR3 is TGTGCCAGCAGCGTAGGACCCCGGGACAGGCTGTCCTTAGGCTATGGCTACACCTTC.

The CDR3 loop reads CASSPPRQGERYEQYF. For the CDR3, the DNA is TGTGCCAGCTCACCACCAAGACAGGGTGAGAGGTACGAGCAGTACTTC. The rearrangement uses TRBV18 and TRBJ2-7; 7 bases align to TRBD1. J was trimmed by 4 bases and V by 0 bases; bases with no gene match: 9. Germline lookup yields CDR1 KGHSH and CDR2 LQKENI. The CDR3 extends over 16 amino acids.

This rearrangement joins TRBV7-3 to TRBJ2-4; TRBD2 aligns across 9 bases. V was clipped by 3 bases and J by 6 bases; unmatched bases: 6. The CDR3 runs 15 residues. The germline V gene encodes CDR1 SGHTA and CDR2 FQGTGA. CDR3 DNA sequence: TGTGCCAGCAGCTTGAATAGCGGGAGAGGAAACATTCAGTACTTC. Its translation: CASSLNSGRGNIQYF.

The chain carries TRBV27 and TRBJ2-1, with TRBD2 identical over 8 bases. The ends lost 7 bases at V and 7 bases at J; junction bases unmatched: 9. Germline V gene data show CDR1 as MNHEY and CDR2 as SMNVEV (reference sequence). This CDR3 region has 14 residues. The chain's CDR3 is CASNFGGDGNEQFF. CDR3 nucleotide sequence: TGTGCCAGCAATTTCGGGGGGGATGGGAATGAGCAGTTCTTC.

The V and J genes are TRBV19 and TRBJ2-4; 8 positions agree with TRBD1. The J segment lost 1 base and the V segment lost 5 bases, leaving 13 bases of the junction unmatched. Germline-derived CDR1 and CDR2 are LNHDA and SQIVND (reference sequence). The CDR3 consists of 18 residues. The CDR3 reads CASSPRQGARAAKNIQYF. The CDR3 nucleotides read TGTGCCAGTAGTCCCCGCCAGGGGGCTCGGGCGGCCAAAAACATTCAGTACTTC.

The CDR3 is CASSSRTSGGRNNEQFF. DNA of the CDR3: TGTGCCAGCAGCTCCCGGACTAGCGGGGGGAGGAACAATGAGCAGTTCTTC. This chain connects TRBV7-3 to TRBJ2-1; 14 bases align to TRBD2. From germline, CDR1 is SGHTA and CDR2 FQGTGA. This CDR3 is built from 17 residues. V gave up 4 bases and J gave up 5 bases; unmatched junction bases: 7.

V and J are TRBV14 and TRBJ1-3; D gene ambiguous. This CDR3 contains 15 residues. V shed 6 bases and J shed 0 bases, with 12 bases lying between them. CDR1 is SGHDN, CDR2 FVKESK, per germline. The CDR3 reads CASSYARVSGNTIYF. CDR3 DNA: TGTGCCAGCAGTTATGCCCGGGTCTCTGGAAACACCATATATTTT.

The rearrangement uses TRBV5-1 and TRBJ2-3; 11 bases fit TRBD1. Trimming removed 4 bases from V and 2 bases from J; junction bases left unmatched: 6. The germline V gene encodes CDR1 SGHRS and CDR2 YFSETQ. The CDR3 contains 16 residues. CDR3 sequence (DNA): TGCGCCAGCAGCAAAGGGACAGGGGGTTTCACAGATACGCAGTATTTT. Encoded protein: CASSKGTGGFTDTQYF.

V gene TRBV18 combines with J gene TRBJ1-5; D possibly corresponds to TRBD1 (5 bases). Germline CDR1 KGHSH, CDR2 LQKENI. Trimming pared 4 bases from V and 0 bases from J, leaving 10 bases between. The CDR3 loop spans 15 amino acids. The CDR3 region is CASSRGRSSNQPQHF. The DNA for the CDR3 is TGTGCCAGCTCACGGGGCAGGAGTAGCAATCAGCCCCAGCATTTT.

For this clone: At one end, the junction sequence differs from germline, possibly due to a read error. The gene calls are TRBV7-3 and TRBJ2-2; TRBD2 aligns across 10 bases. The CDR3 runs to 16 residues. The germline V gene has CDR1 SGHTA and CDR2 FQGTGA. The CDR3 spells CASSLLGLAKTGELFF. For the CDR3, the DNA is TGTGCCAGCAGCTTATTGGGACTAGCGAAGACCGGGGAGCTGTTTTTT.

This chain joins TRBV7-9 and TRBJ2-7, with D perhaps TRBD2 (6 bases). This CDR3 contains 14 residues. Germline CDR1 reads SEHNR; CDR2 reads FQNEAQ (reference sequence). Trimming removed 5 bases at V and 0 bases at J, with 11 bases between. The CDR3, as DNA: TGTGCCAGCAGCCGGATGCGGGACTCCTACGAGCAGTACTTC. The encoded protein is CASSRMRDSYEQYF.

This chain joins TRBV6-5 and TRBJ2-3; 8 bases align to TRBD1. After removal of 5 bases from V and 3 bases from J, the junction contained 4 bases not matched to a gene. The CDR3 covers 14 residues. The germline CDR1 and CDR2 sequences are MNHEY and SVGAGI. The CDR3 nucleotides read TGTGCCAGCAGTCCGGACAGGGCGACAGATACGCAGTATTTT. Translation: CASSPDRATDTQYF.

This clone was observed once. V usage is TRBV7-2 and J usage is TRBJ2-7, with no clear D. The V and J ends lost 4 bases and 0 bases respectively, with 10 bases between them. Germline assignment: CDR1 SGHTA and CDR2 FQGNSA. This CDR3 region has 14 residues. CDR3 sequence: CASSYEKSSYEQYF. CDR3 DNA: TGTGCCAGCAGCTATGAGAAGAGCTCCTACGAGCAGTACTTC. Filled out from reference TRBV7-2 and TRBJ2-7, the complete variable domain reads GAGVSQSPSNKVTEKGKDVELRCDPISGHTALYWYRQSLGQGLEFLIYFQGNSAPDKSGLPSDRFSAERTGGSVSTLTIQRTQQEDSAVYLCASSYEKSSYEQYFGPGTRLTVT.

J is TRBJ1-6 and V is TRBV27; a possible D gene is TRBD1 (6 bases). V lost 6 bases and J lost 6, with 18 bases in between. The germline CDR1 and CDR2 sequences are MNHEY and SMNVEV (reference sequence). The CDR3 contains 16 residues. CDR3: CASRGGGQTFNSPLHF. CDR3 coding DNA: TGTGCCAGCAGAGGCGGGGGCCAGACCTTTAATTCACCCCTCCACTTT.

The chain carries TRBV10-3 and TRBJ2-3; 8 bases agree with TRBD2. Trimming took 6 bases from V and 1 from J; bases not matched to a gene: 3. The CDR3 contains 14 residues. Germline V gene data show CDR1 as ENHRY and CDR2 as SYGVKD. The CDR3 protein is CAIRATSGTDTQYF. The CDR3 region has the DNA TGTGCCATCAGGGCGACTAGCGGCACAGATACGCAGTATTTT.

This chain joins TRBV7-9 and TRBJ1-2, with TRBD1 matching over 8 bases. From germline, CDR1 is SEHNR and CDR2 FQNEAQ (reference sequence). This CDR3 spans 14 amino acids. The J segment lost 7 bases and the V segment lost 1 base, leaving 5 bases of the junction unmatched. The CDR3 coding sequence is TGTGCCAGCAGCTTAGAGACAGGGGAGTCTGGCTACACCTTC. It encodes CASSLETGESGYTF.

In this sample, this clone turned up a few times. The chain employs TRBV28 and TRBJ2-2, with D unclear. V dropped 2 bases and J dropped 7 bases, with 26 bases sitting between them. Germline CDR1 is MDHEN and CDR2 is SYDVKM. The CDR3 extends over 19 amino acids. CDR3 coding DNA: TGTGCCAGCAGTTTACTGCTCCCCTCCGGGCCGTACTTCCGCGGGGAGCTGTTTTTT. It codes for CASSLLLPSGPYFRGELFF.